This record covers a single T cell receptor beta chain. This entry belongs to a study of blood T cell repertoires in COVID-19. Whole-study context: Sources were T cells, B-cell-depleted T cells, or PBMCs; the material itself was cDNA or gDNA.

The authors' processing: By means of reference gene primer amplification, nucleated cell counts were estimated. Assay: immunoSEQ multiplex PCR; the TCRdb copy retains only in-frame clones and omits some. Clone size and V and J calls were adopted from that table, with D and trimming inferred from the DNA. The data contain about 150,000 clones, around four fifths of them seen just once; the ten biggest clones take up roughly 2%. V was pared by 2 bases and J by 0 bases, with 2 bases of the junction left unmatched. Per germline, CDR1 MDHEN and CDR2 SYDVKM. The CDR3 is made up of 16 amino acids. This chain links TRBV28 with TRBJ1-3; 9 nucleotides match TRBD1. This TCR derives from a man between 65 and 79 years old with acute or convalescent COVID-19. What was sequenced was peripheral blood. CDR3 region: CASSLGDRVSGNTIYF. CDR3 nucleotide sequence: TGTGCCAGCAGTTTAGGGGACAGGGTCTCTGGAAACACCATATATTTT.